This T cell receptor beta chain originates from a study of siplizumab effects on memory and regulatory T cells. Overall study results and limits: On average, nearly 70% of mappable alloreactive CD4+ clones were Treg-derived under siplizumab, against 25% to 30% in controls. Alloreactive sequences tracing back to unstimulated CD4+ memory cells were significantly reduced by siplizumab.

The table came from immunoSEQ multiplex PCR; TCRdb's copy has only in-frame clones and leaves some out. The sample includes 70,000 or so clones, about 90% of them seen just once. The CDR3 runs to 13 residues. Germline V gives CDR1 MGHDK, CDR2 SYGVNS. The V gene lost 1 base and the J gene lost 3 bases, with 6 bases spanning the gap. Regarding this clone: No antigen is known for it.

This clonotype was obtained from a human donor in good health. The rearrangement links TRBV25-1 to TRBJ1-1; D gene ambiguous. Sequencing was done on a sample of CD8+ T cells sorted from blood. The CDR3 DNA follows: TGTGCCAGCAGTGAATTACGGGACACTGAAGCTTTCTTT. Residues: CASSELRDTEAFF.